This T cell receptor (beta chain) stems from a study of blood T cell repertoires in COVID-19. Across the study: COVID-19 samples, acute and convalescent, were from the United States, Italy and Spain.

The V and J ends lost 5 bases and 3 bases respectively, with 14 bases between them. The CDR3 spans 15 residues. CDR1 is MDHEN and CDR2 is SYDVKM in the germline V gene. In the original analysis: Amplification of reference gene primers provided the estimated nucleated cell counts. Sequencing used immunoSEQ multiplex PCR; TCRdb keeps in-frame clones, though not all of them. That table furnishes V, J and clone size, whereas the DNA furnished D and trimming. The sample has tens of thousands of clones, around 83% seen once. This clone was counted a single time. This sequence originates from an elderly woman in a cohort sampled during active or convalescent COVID-19. The chain links TRBV28 to TRBJ1-5, with D perhaps TRBD1 (5 bases). Sequences were obtained from peripheral blood. The CDR3 bases are TGTGCCAGCAGTCCCATCGACAGAGCCAATCAGCCCCAGCATTTT. It encodes CASSPIDRANQPQHF.